Listed below are T cell receptor beta chains from one sample, sequenced in a study of cytomegalovirus exposure and HLA in healthy donors. Sequenced by immunoSEQ multiplex PCR; TCRdb stores in-frame clones only, minus some. The repertoire holds around 87,000 clones, more than 65% seen once, with 1% to 1.5% in the top ten. Material: PBMCs. These receptors were taken from a girl aged 2-10 years in good health and CMV-seropositive. CDR3s include the opening cysteine and the closing phenylalanine or tryptophan. D genes are given only for firm matches. Clone size is stated in some rows and not others, as once, few, many or a class when expanded.

CDR3 DNA: TGTGCCAGCAGCTCGAGGAGGGACTACGAGCAGTACTTC
CDR3 protein: CASSSRRDYEQYF
D gene: -
V gene: TRBV5-6
J gene: TRBJ2-7
clone size: once

CDR3 DNA: TGTGCCAGCAGTGAGGGAGTTGGGGAGGCCAACGTCCTGACTTTC
CDR3 protein: CASSEGVGEANVLTF
D gene: -
V gene: TRBV6-4
J gene: TRBJ2-6
clone size: -

CDR3 DNA: TGTGCCTGGAGTTCGGGGACTGGATACAATGAGCAGTTCTTC
CDR3 protein: CAWSSGTGYNEQFF
D gene: -
V gene: TRBV30
J gene: TRBJ2-1
clone size: -

CDR3 DNA: TGTGCCAGCAGCGAACAGGGTGGGCGGACTGAAGCTTTCTTT
CDR3 protein: CASSEQGGRTEAFF
D gene: -
V gene: TRBV6-5
J gene: TRBJ1-1
clone size: -

CDR3 DNA: TGTGCCAGCAGTGCTTACTCACCTAGGACTAGCGCGAGAGATGAGCAGTTCTTC
CDR3 protein: CASSAYSPRTSARDEQFF
D gene: TRBD2
V gene: TRBV2
J gene: TRBJ2-1
clone size: -

CDR3 DNA: TGTGCCAGCTCACCAGGCCTTCAAGAGACCCAGTACTTC
CDR3 protein: CASSPGLQETQYF
D gene: -
V gene: TRBV18
J gene: TRBJ2-5
clone size: -

CDR3 DNA: TGTGCCAGCACCCCCCCGGGGTACGAGCAGTACTTC
CDR3 protein: CASTPPGYEQYF
D gene: -
V gene: TRBV2
J gene: TRBJ2-7
clone size: -

CDR3 DNA: TGTGCCAGCAGCATCTTGACAGGGGGCTCCTACGAGCAGTACTTC
CDR3 protein: CASSILTGGSYEQYF
D gene: TRBD1
V gene: TRBV27
J gene: TRBJ2-7
clone size: -

CDR3 DNA: TGTGCCAGCAGACCACAGGGCTCCACTAATGAAAAACTGTTTTTT
CDR3 protein: CASRPQGSTNEKLFF
D gene: -
V gene: TRBV6-5
J gene: TRBJ1-4
clone size: -

CDR3 DNA: TGTGCCAGCTCACAACGACAGGGGGGAGCCTACGAGCAGTACTTC
CDR3 protein: CASSQRQGGAYEQYF
D gene: TRBD1
V gene: TRBV18
J gene: TRBJ2-7
clone size: -

CDR3 DNA: TGTGCCAGCAGTTCACCGGCTAGCGGACACAATGAGCAGTTCTTC
CDR3 protein: CASSSPASGHNEQFF
D gene: TRBD2
V gene: TRBV28
J gene: TRBJ2-1
clone size: -

CDR3 DNA: TGTGCCAGCAGCCTTGGACTAGCGGGATGGCAAGAGACCCAGTACTTC
CDR3 protein: CASSLGLAGWQETQYF
D gene: TRBD2
V gene: TRBV7-6
J gene: TRBJ2-5
clone size: -

CDR3 DNA: TGTGCCAGCTCACCATTGGGGTTGCTGGGCCCTAGACAGGGAGCCTACGAGCAGTACTTC
CDR3 protein: CASSPLGLLGPRQGAYEQYF
D gene: TRBD1
V gene: TRBV18
J gene: TRBJ2-7
clone size: -

CDR3 DNA: TGTGCCAGCAGTTTATTCCACAGGATAACACTGGAAGCTTTCTTT
CDR3 protein: CASSLFHRITLEAFF
D gene: -
V gene: TRBV28
J gene: TRBJ1-1
clone size: -

CDR3 DNA: TGTGCGCAGGGACTAGCGCATTACGAGCAGTACTTC
CDR3 protein: CAQGLAHYEQYF
D gene: TRBD2
V gene: TRBV6-6
J gene: TRBJ2-7
clone size: -

CDR3 DNA: TGTGCCAGCAGCTTTGACAGTTACAATGAGCAGTTCTTC
CDR3 protein: CASSFDSYNEQFF
D gene: -
V gene: TRBV6-5
J gene: TRBJ2-1
clone size: few

CDR3 DNA: TGTGCCAGCAGCCAGGGACAGCAAGAGACCCAGTACTTC
CDR3 protein: CASSQGQQETQYF
D gene: TRBD1
V gene: TRBV5-4
J gene: TRBJ2-5
clone size: -

CDR3 DNA: TGTGCCAGCAGGGGGCCGGGGAACACTGAAGCTTTCTTT
CDR3 protein: CASRGPGNTEAFF
D gene: -
V gene: TRBV6-1
J gene: TRBJ1-1
clone size: -

CDR3 DNA: TGTGCCAGCAGCTTCGACACCGGGGAGCTGTTTTTT
CDR3 protein: CASSFDTGELFF
D gene: -
V gene: TRBV7-9
J gene: TRBJ2-2
clone size: -

CDR3 DNA: TGTGCCACCAGCAGAGGTCCGGGACAGCCATACGAGCAGTACTTC
CDR3 protein: CATSRGPGQPYEQYF
D gene: TRBD1
V gene: TRBV15
J gene: TRBJ2-7
clone size: -

CDR3 DNA: TGTGCCAGCAGTGAATCCGCTAGCTCCTACAATGAGCAGTTCTTC
CDR3 protein: CASSESASSYNEQFF
D gene: -
V gene: TRBV25-1
J gene: TRBJ2-1
clone size: -

CDR3 DNA: TGTGCCAGCAGCGTCGGAGGGACTAATGAAAAACTGTTTTTT
CDR3 protein: CASSVGGTNEKLFF
D gene: -
V gene: TRBV9
J gene: TRBJ1-4
clone size: few

CDR3 DNA: TGCGCCAGCAGTCGGGGAGGTACGGCTTCCTACGAGCAGTACTTC
CDR3 protein: CASSRGGTASYEQYF
D gene: -
V gene: TRBV5-1
J gene: TRBJ2-7
clone size: -

CDR3 DNA: TGTGCCAGCAGCTTAGAACAGGCCAAAAACATTCAGTACTTC
CDR3 protein: CASSLEQAKNIQYF
D gene: -
V gene: TRBV11-2
J gene: TRBJ2-4
clone size: -

CDR3 DNA: TGTGCCAGCAGTTTCGGCGGGACTAGCACAGATACGCAGTATTTT
CDR3 protein: CASSFGGTSTDTQYF
D gene: -
V gene: TRBV28
J gene: TRBJ2-3
clone size: -

CDR3 DNA: TGTGCCACCTTCCGGGGGGCCGAGGATGAAAAACTGTTTTTT
CDR3 protein: CATFRGAEDEKLFF
D gene: -
V gene: TRBV6-6
J gene: TRBJ1-4
clone size: -

CDR3 DNA: TGTGCCAGCAGCTTAACGGGTTTCCCCGCCAACTTC
CDR3 protein: CASSLTGFPANF
D gene: -
V gene: TRBV7-6
J gene: TRBJ2-5
clone size: once

CDR3 DNA: TGCGCCAGCAGTTCGACCAGGGGATCCGAAGCTTTCTTT
CDR3 protein: CASSSTRGSEAFF
D gene: -
V gene: TRBV23-1
J gene: TRBJ1-1
clone size: -

CDR3 DNA: TGTGCCAGCAGTGCGGGGGTGAACACTGAAGCTTTCTTT
CDR3 protein: CASSAGVNTEAFF
D gene: -
V gene: TRBV25-1
J gene: TRBJ1-1
clone size: -

CDR3 DNA: TGTGCCTGGAGTCCTCGGTTGGGACAGGTCTACGAGCAGTACTTC
CDR3 protein: CAWSPRLGQVYEQYF
D gene: TRBD1
V gene: TRBV30
J gene: TRBJ2-7
clone size: -

CDR3 DNA: TGTGCCAGCAGTGACCAAACCGGGGAGCTGTTTTTT
CDR3 protein: CASSDQTGELFF
D gene: -
V gene: TRBV25-1
J gene: TRBJ2-2
clone size: -

CDR3 DNA: TGTGCCAGCAGACGGACAGGTCCGCAAGAGACCCAGTACTTC
CDR3 protein: CASRRTGPQETQYF
D gene: TRBD1
V gene: TRBV7-2
J gene: TRBJ2-5
clone size: -

CDR3 DNA: TGCGCCAGCGGACAAGGGGGCTTAAACACTGAAGCTTTCTTT
CDR3 protein: CASGQGGLNTEAFF
D gene: TRBD1
V gene: TRBV5-1
J gene: TRBJ1-1
clone size: -

CDR3 DNA: TGTGCCAGCAGTCGCAGCGGGATTATGTACGAGCAGTACTTC
CDR3 protein: CASSRSGIMYEQYF
D gene: TRBD2
V gene: TRBV7-6
J gene: TRBJ2-7
clone size: -

CDR3 DNA: TGTGCCAGCAGCCGGCCCGGGTCACGAGGAACTGAAGCTTTCTTT
CDR3 protein: CASSRPGSRGTEAFF
D gene: -
V gene: TRBV28
J gene: TRBJ1-1
clone size: -

CDR3 DNA: TGTGCCAGCGGACTGACTGTTTCGGAACTGTTTTTT
CDR3 protein: CASGLTVSELFF
D gene: -
V gene: TRBV2
J gene: TRBJ1-4
clone size: few

CDR3 DNA: TGTGCCAGCAGGGGGACAGGACAGTACGAGCAGTACTTC
CDR3 protein: CASRGTGQYEQYF
D gene: TRBD1
V gene: TRBV2
J gene: TRBJ2-7
clone size: -

CDR3 DNA: TGTGCCAGCCGGGGATATCCATACGGCTACACCTTC
CDR3 protein: CASRGYPYGYTF
D gene: -
V gene: TRBV6-5
J gene: TRBJ1-2
clone size: -

CDR3 DNA: TGTGCCAGCAGTGGTCAGGGCGGATCTGTTGAAGCTTTCTTT
CDR3 protein: CASSGQGGSVEAFF
D gene: -
V gene: TRBV25-1
J gene: TRBJ1-1
clone size: -